The 20 T cell receptor beta chains presented below share a single source sample, sequenced in a study of tissue T cells after allogeneic stem cell transplantation (dated by TCRdb to 2022 to 2024). In the paper's terms, the time point label means: mouse harvest day 7 after allogeneic transplant. Each mouse graft, delivered by tail vein injection, combined 10^6 splenic CD5+ T cells with 10^7 T-cell-depleted bone marrow cells. Libraries were made using the immunoSEQ multiplex PCR assay. Drawn from immuneACCESS, this table holds only the in-frame rearrangements with V and J called that TCRdb kept. Clones are partly lost; checked studies trace under half to an unresolved V gene and leave the rest unexplained. The sample table holds over 8,000 clones, of which approximately 46% were seen once. 2% to 2.5% of the sample is held by the ten biggest clonotypes. Sequencing was carried out using skin. These receptors were taken from a female BALB/c mouse given C57BL/6 T cells with graft-versus-host disease after an allogeneic hematopoietic cell transplant.

Comments on this clone: The genes and germline here are from mouse. Sequencing ends 1 residue short of the CDR3 end; the germline J gene provides the rest. V and J are TRBV24 and TRBJ2-5; 10 nucleotides align to TRBD1. Germline V CDR1 and CDR2: KGHTA, FRNEEI. The CDR3 is made up of 16 amino acids. The V segment lost 3 bases and the J segment 6 bases; nucleotides outside the gene matches: 9. CDR3 bases read: TGTGCCAGCAGTCTCCATGACAGGGGGCGGGGGGACACCCAGTAC. It translates to CASSLHDRGRGDTQY. The entire CDR3 reads CASSLHDRGRGDTQYF.

Worth noting for this clone: All gene names here are mouse names. The sequenced part of the CDR3 DNA is TGCTCCAGCAGTCAAGGGGGGCGCGGGGCAGAAACGCTGTAT. The encoded protein is CSSSQGGRGAETLY. The CDR3 in full is CSSSQGGRGAETLYF. The rearrangement uses TRBV23 and TRBJ2-3; TRBD2, the table's D call, was not compared with the DNA. The read ends 1 residue shy of where the CDR3 ends; the end is completed using the germline J gene. Germline V CDR1 and CDR2: KGHTA, FQNQQP. This CDR3 is built from 15 residues.

About this clone itself: Mouse gene names and germline throughout. Read data end 1 residue before the CDR3 end; the end is taken from the germline J gene. This chain connects TRBV16 to TRBJ2-4; 10 bases map to TRBD2. The germline V gene encodes CDR1 SGHSA and CDR2 FRNQAP. This CDR3 has 16 amino acids. With 5 bases clipped from V and 3 bases from J, the junction kept 8 bases outside the gene matches. Partial CDR3 DNA: TGTGCAAGCAGCCTCCGGGACTGGGGTGGGCAAAACACCTTGTAC. It is translated as CASSLRDWGGQNTLY. The entire CDR3 reads CASSLRDWGGQNTLYF.

This clone has just a few counts. Genes and germline come from the mouse. The sequence runs out 1 residue before the end of the CDR3; the remainder is reconstructed from the germline J gene. The rearrangement joins TRBV26 to TRBJ2-2; D remains ambiguous. The V end lost 2 bases, the J end lost 3 bases, and 7 bases lay between the germline ends. The V gene's germline CDR1 is KGHPV and CDR2 FQNQEV (reference sequence). This CDR3 contains 14 residues. The sequenced CDR3 bases are TGTGCCAGCAGTCTGAATGGGTACACCGGGCAGCTCTAC. Translation gives CASSLNGYTGQLY. The whole CDR3 is CASSLNGYTGQLYF.

With regard to this clone: Gene names are the mouse ones. The CDR3 is cut off 1 residue early in the read; its end comes from the germline J gene. The genes are TRBV23 and TRBJ2-7; the table names TRBD1, a call not compared with the DNA. The CDR3 has 11 residues. The germline V gene encodes CDR1 KGHTA and CDR2 FQNQQP. The CDR3 DNA, read in part, is TGCTCCAGCTACAGGGGTTATGAACAGTAC. Translated: CSSYRGYEQY. The full CDR3 reads CSSYRGYEQYF. The variable domain in full, with the rest retrieved from reference TRBV23 and TRBJ2-7, is DAAVTQKPRYLIKMKGQEAEMKCIPEKGHTAVFWYQQKQSKELKFLIYFQNQQPLDQIDMVKERFSAVCPSSSLCSLGIRTCEAEDSALYLCSSYRGYEQYFGPGTRLTVL.

Comments on this clone: The gene names here belong to mouse. The CDR3 end is not reached by the read, which stops 1 residue before it; the germline J gene fills it in. The chain uses TRBV29 and TRBJ1-2; TRBD1 might be the D (6 bases). Germline-derived CDR1 and CDR2 are MSHET and SYDVDS. V lost 6 bases and J lost 4, with 12 bases in between. The CDR3 length is 13 residues. The part of the CDR3 DNA that was read is TGTGCTAGCAGCTTCACAGGGAGCTCCGACTACACC. This translates into CASSFTGSSDYT. The entire CDR3 is CASSFTGSSDYTF.

As to this clone: Genes and germline come from the mouse. The read stops 1 residue short of the end of the CDR3; the missing end is completed from the germline J gene. V usage is TRBV20 and J usage is TRBJ1-2; 8 nucleotides match TRBD1. This CDR3 region has 12 residues. V was pared by 5 bases and J by 3 bases, with 2 bases of the junction left unmatched. CDR1 is GFQATS and CDR2 is STVNSAI in the germline V gene. The CDR3 bases that were read are TGTGGTGCTGGACAGGGACACTCCGACTACACC. Protein sequence: CGAGQGHSDYT. The whole CDR3 protein reads CGAGQGHSDYTF.

This clone was seen a few times. The listed genes are named as in mouse. This CDR3 reads CASSPGHSSYEQYF. The CDR3 DNA, read in part, is TGTGCCAGCAGTCCGGGACACAGCTCCTATGAACAGTAC. V gene TRBV26 combines with J gene TRBJ2-7; TRBD1 is a possible D gene (6 bases). From the germline J gene comes the end of the CDR3, since the read stops 1 residue before it. The CDR3 extends over 14 amino acids. Germline assignment: CDR1 KGHPV and CDR2 FQNQEV (reference sequence). Between the trimmed V and J ends, which lost 4 bases and 0 bases, there was a span of 10 bases.

This clone came up a few times. Here the gene names and germline are mouse. The observed sequence ends 1 residue before the CDR3 terminus, with the missing tail filled in from the germline J gene. The genes are TRBV26 and TRBJ2-7; D is possibly TRBD1 (6 bases). Between the trimmed V and J ends, which lost 3 bases and 5 bases, there was a span of 8 bases. CDR3 length equals 12 residues. The germline V gene encodes CDR1 KGHPV and CDR2 FQNQEV (reference sequence). CDR3 DNA, as far as it was read: TGTGCCAGCAGTCTCAGGGGTGATGAACAGTAC. Amino acids: CASSLRGDEQY. The complete CDR3 reads CASSLRGDEQYF.

About this clone: Genes and germline are mouse. The read ends 1 residue shy of where the CDR3 ends; the end is completed using the germline J gene. This chain connects TRBV5 to TRBJ2-5; no definite D call. The germline V gene has CDR1 LGHNA and CDR2 YNLKQL (reference sequence). The CDR3 runs 11 residues. V lost 4 bases and J lost 9, with 8 bases in between. CDR3 in amino acids: CASSPQNTQYF. The sequenced CDR3 bases are TGTGCCAGCAGCCCTCAAAATACCCAGTAC.

By share, this clone counts as medium-sized. Here the gene names and germline are mouse. The read stops 1 residue short of the end of the CDR3; the missing end is completed from the germline J gene. The chain combines TRBV19 with TRBJ2-2, with D unresolved. Germline loops: CDR1 FNHDT, CDR2 SITEND (reference sequence). The V gene lost 0 bases and the J gene lost 1 base, with 4 bases spanning the gap. The CDR3 runs to 14 residues. This CDR3 reads CASSIAGNTGQLYF. The sequenced part of the CDR3 DNA is TGTGCCAGCAGTATAGCTGGAAACACCGGGCAGCTCTAC.

With respect to this clone: The listed genes are named as in mouse. The read stops 1 residue short of the end of the CDR3; the missing end is completed from the germline J gene. The chain uses TRBV3 and TRBJ2-4; 10 bases are shared with TRBD1. The germline gives CDR1 SNHLY, CDR2 FYNGKV (reference sequence). This CDR3 spans 14 amino acids. The junction had 3 bases not matched to a gene; V was cut back by 4 bases and J by 5 bases. CDR3 in amino acids: CASSWGQGRNTLYF. The part of the CDR3 DNA that was read is TGTGCCAGCAGCTGGGGACAGGGGAGAAACACCTTGTAC.

This clone has just a few counts. All gene names here are mouse names. The read ends 1 residue shy of where the CDR3 ends; the end is completed using the germline J gene. This chain uses TRBV31 with TRBJ2-7; unclear D gene. CDR3 length: 12 residues. Germline loops: CDR1 GKSSPN, CDR2 SITVG. Trimming removed 0 bases at V and 3 bases at J, with 6 bases between. CDR3 bases read: TGTGCCTGGAGTCTGGGTTACTATGAACAGTAC. Translation: CAWSLGYYEQY. The entire CDR3 reads CAWSLGYYEQYF.

Note on this clone: Gene names refer to mouse genes. The read gets to within 1 residue of the CDR3 end, and the germline J gene fills in the rest. This chain uses TRBV23 with TRBJ1-1; TRBD1 is taken as the D call from the table, unchecked against the DNA. There are 13 residues in the CDR3. Germline loops: CDR1 KGHTA, CDR2 FQNQQP. The CDR3 loop reads CSSRQDANTEVFF. CDR3 bases read: TGCTCCAGCAGGCAGGATGCAAACACAGAAGTCTTC.

This clone is medium-sized. Germline and genes: mouse. The read ends 1 residue shy of where the CDR3 ends; the end is completed using the germline J gene. The gene calls are TRBV16 and TRBJ2-7, with TRBD1 matching 11 bases. The CDR3 is 15 amino acids. V lost 1 base to trimming and J lost 3 bases; unmatched junction nucleotides: 2. Germline CDR1 SGHSA, CDR2 FRNQAP. The sequenced CDR3 bases are TGTGCAAGCAGCTTAGCAGGGACAGGGGGCTATGAACAGTAC. It codes for CASSLAGTGGYEQY. The full CDR3 sequence reads CASSLAGTGGYEQYF.

Details on this clone: Here the gene names and germline are mouse. The read falls 1 residue short of the CDR3 end, and the missing part is taken from the germline J gene. This chain joins TRBV26 and TRBJ2-1; 10 bases align to TRBD2. The CDR3 runs to 15 residues. Germline loops: CDR1 KGHPV, CDR2 FQNQEV (reference sequence). The J segment lost 3 bases and the V segment lost 4 bases, leaving 3 bases of the junction unmatched. The CDR3 region is CASSPTGGGYAEQFF. The part of the CDR3 DNA that was read is TGTGCCAGCAGTCCCACTGGGGGGGGCTATGCTGAGCAGTTC.

About this clone itself: Mouse gene names apply. From the germline J gene comes the end of the CDR3, since the read stops 1 residue before it. The chain joins TRBV26 to TRBJ1-1; no firm D call. The CDR3 runs 12 residues. V dropped 6 bases and J dropped 1 base, with 6 bases sitting between them. The germline V gene has CDR1 KGHPV and CDR2 FQNQEV (reference sequence). The chain's CDR3 is CASSQQNTEVFF. Partial CDR3 DNA: TGTGCCAGCAGCCAACAAAACACAGAAGTCTTC.

For this clone: Any gene name here is a mouse gene name. CDR3 DNA (partial): TGTGCCAGCAACCGGGACAGGGGTTATGCTGAGCAGTTC. This translates into CASNRDRGYAEQF. The entire CDR3 reads CASNRDRGYAEQFF. V is TRBV26 and J is TRBJ2-1, with 10 bases that match TRBD1. The read terminates 1 residue before the CDR3 end, so the remaining end is supplied by the germline J gene. V lost 7 bases and J lost 4; bases outside the gene matches: 4. Per the germline V gene, CDR1 is KGHPV and CDR2 is FQNQEV (reference sequence). CDR3 length equals 14 residues.

As concerns this clone: Gene names and germline match the mouse. The read halts 1 residue ahead of the CDR3 end, with the missing end drawn from the germline J gene. The J gene is TRBJ2-7, the V gene TRBV5, with a weak D call TRBD1 (7 bases). Germline V lookup: CDR1 LGHNA, CDR2 YNLKQL (reference sequence). Trimming removed 1 base from V and 5 bases from J, with 15 bases in between. CDR3 length: 15 amino acids. The CDR3 here is CASSQVGGERDEQYF. CDR3 DNA, as far as it was read: TGTGCCAGCAGCCAAGTAGGGGGCGAGAGGGATGAACAGTAC.

Regarding this clone: Gene and germline names: mouse. The read ends 1 residue before the CDR3 terminus; that terminus is restored from the germline J gene. The chain couples TRBV14 to TRBJ2-3, with 13 nucleotides matching TRBD2. Germline V gene data show CDR1 as SGHDT and CDR2 as FRDEAV. J lost 6 bases, V lost 5 bases, and 6 bases had no gene match. The CDR3 is 15 residues long. CDR3 DNA, as far as it was read: TGTGCCAGCAGCTACCGGGACTGGGGGGGGGAAACGCTGTAT. Its translation: CASSYRDWGGETLY. The whole CDR3 sequence reads CASSYRDWGGETLYF.